The rows below give T cell receptor beta chains drawn from one sample of a study of T cells after yellow fever vaccination. One entry per CDR3 protein, called by TCRdb with MiXCR from the 5' RACE reads. Altogether about 74,000 distinct CDR3 sequences are present, approximately 6.5% being singletons, with the ten largest covering under 45%. The sequenced sample was CD8+ T cells sorted from PBMCs, obtained 5 days after the first yellow fever vaccination. The receptors were gathered from a man between 18 and 35 years old who received the YFV17D yellow fever vaccine. The CDR3 runs from the conserved cysteine through the conserved F or W. A D gene is named only where the DNA matches it firmly. Size tells how often a clone was seen (once, few, many) or the class of an expanded clone, and some rows leave it out.

20	TRBD1	many	TRBV11-1	TRBJ2-3	TGTGCCAGCAGCCATTTAGGAGCGTCCTCGACAGGGGGCGAACCAGATACGCAGTATTTT	CASSHLGASSTGGEPDTQYF
13	TRBD2	few	TRBV20-1	TRBJ2-1	TGCAGTGCTGGACTAGCATCCTACAATGAGCAGTTCTTC	CSAGLASYNEQFF
13	.	many	TRBV7-6	TRBJ2-7	TGTGCCAGCAGCTTAGAGACAGCCTACGAGCAGTACTTC	CASSLETAYEQYF
15	TRBD1	many	TRBV4-1	TRBJ2-7	TGCGCCAGCAGCCAGATCGACAGGGACTCCTACGAGCAGTACTTC	CASSQIDRDSYEQYF
11	.	many	TRBV7-9	TRBJ2-5	TGTGCCAGCAGCTCCATAGAGACCCAGTACTTC	CASSSIETQYF
13	.	few	TRBV27	TRBJ2-5	TGTGCCAGCAGTTATCGGGGATCAGAGACCCAGTACTTC	CASSYRGSETQYF
14	TRBD2	many	TRBV7-3	TRBJ2-1	TGTGCCAGCAGCTTCGGGGGGACCGACAATGAGCAGTTCTTC	CASSFGGTDNEQFF
16	TRBD1	.	TRBV7-3	TRBJ2-1	TGTGCCAGCAGCTCCCCCGGACAGGTGCGATACAATGAGCAGTTCTTC	CASSSPGQVRYNEQFF
19	TRBD2	.	TRBV4-3	TRBJ2-5	TGCGCCAGCAGCCAAGATTCCCCGGCTAGCGGGGGTTTCCAAGAGACCCAGTACTTC	CASSQDSPASGGFQETQYF
13	TRBD1	.	TRBV12-3/TRBV12-4	TRBJ2-7	TGTGCCAGCAGTACAACAGGGGGCTACGAGCAGTACTTC	CASSTTGGYEQYF
16	.	many	TRBV5-1	TRBJ1-2	TGCGCCAGCAGCACCGACATTTTGGCAGGGGTTGAAGGCTACACCTTC	CASSTDILAGVEGYTF
15	.	.	TRBV4-3	TRBJ1-2	TGCGCCAGCAGCCAAGCTGACAAGCCCCACTATGGCTACACCTTC	CASSQADKPHYGYTF
13	TRBD2	.	TRBV29-1	TRBJ2-5	TGCAGCGAGAGTTCTCGGGGGGTGGAGACCCAGTACTTC	CSESSRGVETQYF
13	.	.	TRBV7-8	TRBJ1-5	TGTGCCAGCAGCCCGCAGGCTTTCCAGCCCCAGCATTTT	CASSPQAFQPQHF
16	.	many	TRBV12-5	TRBJ2-3	TGTGCTAGTGGTTTGGTATCCAGCGGCCTCACAGATACGCAGTATTTT	CASGLVSSGLTDTQYF
20	TRBD2	many	TRBV4-2	TRBJ2-2	TGTGCCAGCAGCCACCACCTCGGTAGGCTAGCGGGGGGAAACACCGGGGAGCTGTTTTTT	CASSHHLGRLAGGNTGELFF
14	TRBD1	many	TRBV5-1	TRBJ2-1	TGCGCCAGCAGCTTGAGCAGGGGGCGGAATGAGCAGTTCTTC	CASSLSRGRNEQFF